This T cell receptor (beta chain) was profiled in a study of T cell changes during pregnancy in multiple sclerosis. The assay was immunoSEQ multiplex PCR, and TCRdb's table has in-frame clones only and misses some. The data show under 120,000 clones, just over 90% seen once. V gave up 1 base and J gave up 4 bases, with 11 bases separating them. The CDR3 consists of 15 residues. Germline V lookup: CDR1 MNHNY, CDR2 SVGAGI (reference sequence). This sequence was found in a female donor with multiple sclerosis, enrolled in a pregnancy study. The material sequenced was peripheral blood, taken after pregnancy. The chain has TRBV6-6 and TRBJ1-3, with D unclear. The CDR3 DNA reads as TGTGCCAGCAGTTACTATGAGGGCTCAGGAAACACCATATATTTT. It is translated as CASSYYEGSGNTIYF.